The entry below gives a single TCR beta chain sequence along with its context. There is no known antigen for this receptor. The library was generated by the immunoSEQ multiplex PCR assay. For the multiplex PCR, a mixture combining 60 forward primers for TCR Vbeta segments and 13 reverse primers for TCR Jbeta segments was used. Amplification of the CDR3 region of rearranged TCR beta genes was performed with a multiplex PCR assay on genomic DNA. The Illumina HiSeq System was used to sequence the amplified TCR beta libraries as 87-base-pair reads. The source study handled its data this way. A later analysis counted about 80 million unique TCR beta chains across the 600 to 850 repertoires, and 9 million to 14 million of these chains were shared by at least two donors. A nearest-neighbor algorithm error-corrected the raw reads and collapsed the reads into unique sequences, merging closely related sequences to remove PCR and sequencing errors. Alignment of CDR3 sequences to IMGT reference sequences was used to assign V, D and J gene segments. For a sequence to be retained, a match of at least six nucleotides to both a V gene segment and a J gene segment was required. Rearrangements were called productive when the CDR3 lacked stop codons and stayed in frame with V and J; all others were non-productive. Following IMGT convention, CDR3 was defined as the stretch from the second conserved V-encoded cysteine to the conserved J-encoded phenylalanine. The earlier analysis of 500 to 650 of the donors excluded any sequence lacking an unambiguous match to a single V gene segment. An earlier analysis of fewer than 750 of the donors classified V segments as functional when productive rearrangements were above 56.7% and as segregating when the standard deviation between donors was above 5%. A statistical classification framework was built to diagnose cytomegalovirus status from the catalog of TCR beta chain sequences. In a later analysis, TCR nucleotide sequences were compared against IMGT/GENE-DB human TR gene sequences so that V and J genes could be assigned. In a later analysis, CDR3 sequences and most-parsimonious VDJ recombination scenarios were assigned using the TCRdist pipeline. In a later analysis, each TCR beta chain was defined by its CDR3 amino acid sequence together with its V-gene family, and reads lacking a unique V-gene family were excluded. In a later analysis, a few hundred highly shared, low-generation-probability nucleotide sequences were removed to address suspected cross-contamination and a sequencing artifact. In a later analysis, a clonal expansion index was calculated for each public chain from normalized within-repertoire ranks of inferred template counts. Generation probabilities in a later analysis came from a VDJ recombination model fitted to out-of-frame rearrangements, and those results were checked against IGoR. A later analysis scored TCR-TCR, TCR-HLA and TCR-CMV co-occurrence with hypergeometric tests, applying a repertoire-size bias correction to TCR pairs. A later analysis estimated false discovery rates by permuting HLA or CMV assignments 20 times. In a later analysis, co-occurring TCRs were grouped with DBSCAN, and TCRdist sequence similarity was added when clustering was performed within HLA-allele-positive subsets. Repertoires with fewer than 30,000 or more than 120,000 public chains were left out of co-occurrence clustering, as were five repertoires with anomalous nucleotide sharing. TCRdb obtained this table from immuneACCESS and retained in-frame rearrangements with V and J assigned. These tables miss some clones; where compared with another copy, unresolved V genes account for less than half of the shortfall, and the remainder is unexplained. V and J calls and clone size are given by that table; D and trimming were obtained from the DNA. This specimen's table enumerates about 120,000 clones. Jointly, the top ten make up 1.7% of the sample.

These data belong to a study of cytomegalovirus exposure and HLA in healthy donors (dated by TCRdb to between 2016 and 2019). General notes on the study: An earlier analysis of approximately 640 of the donors reported roughly 300 Gb of sequence data and 100 million to 140 million unique TCR beta sequences from about 200 million T cells. Roughly 310 gigabases of sequencing data and approximately 85 million unique TCR sequences were included in an early release covering about 700 HLA-typed donors. Of the 300 to 450 genotyped donors, about 80% fell in the genetic ancestry cluster associated with self-reported Caucasian donors. The aim of the study was to test whether cataloging public T cell receptors could identify signatures of past pathogen exposure. Using immunosequencing, the study profiled T cell repertoires from about 610 subjects and related those repertoires to cytomegalovirus serostatus. In addition to the first cohort of hundreds of subjects, a separate validation cohort of 120 different subjects was used. To predict cytomegalovirus infection status, the study combined high-throughput TCR immunosequencing, statistical association of individual TCRs with disease status, and machine learning. In a later analysis, previously published TCR beta repertoires from 550 to 750 donors were re-analyzed and high-resolution HLA genotyping was added so that TCR occurrence patterns could be studied. In the later analysis, no new phenotypic data were used to find candidate immune exposures; instead, reliance was placed on TCR beta sequences and their occurrence across donors. An earlier analysis of approximately 500 of the donors applied high-throughput TCR beta sequencing to assess whether each TCR beta V gene segment acted as functional or pseudogenic. Donor age, sex, ethnicity and CMV serostatus were compiled alongside the repertoire data. In a later genetic analysis, genome-wide SNP genotypes for about 60% of the 666 donors were used, and that subset was treated as a discovery cohort. All discovery cohort repertoires had been generated using a single sequencing platform. HLA typing covered class I and class II loci at four-digit resolution. The number of typed donors differed by locus: about 620-630 for A, B, C, DRB1 and DQB1; 500 to 550 for DQA1; 606 for DPA1; and approximately 450 for DPB1. Roughly 5 DR-DQ haplotypes were treated as single units for association and clustering because of strong linkage in the cohort. Across approximately 400 genotyped donors of the cohort, an average of approximately 240,000 unique TCR beta nucleotide sequences per donor were sequenced, and approximately 19% of those sequences were non-productive.

Study-wide conclusions, independent of this receptor: Specific HLA alleles were associated with 15,000 to 20,000 TCR beta sequences at a false discovery rate of 0.05 in a later analysis. In both the original and validation cohorts, the classifier was reported to diagnose cytomegalovirus status with high specificity and sensitivity. A further reported finding was that TCR beta sequences accurately predicted the HLA-A and HLA-B alleles for most subjects in the first cohort. A later analysis found that most CMV-associated TCR beta chains appeared HLA-restricted, with HLA associations seemingly driven largely by CMV exposure. In a later analysis, the rate of TCR association differed among HLA loci, with DRB1 alleles having the most associated TCRs and HLA-C alleles having the fewest. According to a later analysis, parvovirus B19, influenza, CMV and Epstein-Barr virus appeared linked to several top co-occurrence clusters. Across donors, most TCR sequences were observed very rarely, whereas some public TCRs were present in many individuals. It was suggested by the authors that the approach could potentially be generalized to other disease states and immunological phenotypes. The cohort was sequenced for TCR beta chains only, and without alpha or paired-chain data the features that could be detected were limited. Because counts were too low, about 18 rarely observed V segments, including chromosome 9 orphons, were excluded from the earlier analysis of 587 of the donors. In an earlier analysis of some 500 of the donors, most TCR beta V segments were observed in productive rearrangements about 90% or about 30% of the time, broadly matching IMGT annotations. Assigning TCR associations to individual alleles was difficult when HLA alleles, especially DR and DQ, strongly co-occurred. In a later analysis, HLA-associated TCR beta chains showed more clonal expansion and lower generation probabilities than non-associated chains that were equally common. In vitro tests confirmed that a few of the cytomegalovirus-associated TCR beta chains recognize cytomegalovirus antigens. Because HLA typing was unavailable for some donors at each locus, only the typed subset was used in association tests. A later genetic analysis reported fewer N-insertions in productive TCRs among donors in an Asian-associated ancestry cluster than the roughly 690-donor mean. Immune exposure information for the cohort was limited to CMV serostatus. Correlated functional status among segregating V segments might reflect linkage disequilibrium, but an unknown experimental factor could not be ruled out. In a later genetic analysis, a missense DCLRE1C variant was associated with V-gene and J-gene trimming of TCR beta chains, and the association was replicated in an independent cohort. Sequencing depth was assumed to be roughly uniform across donors in the presence/absence analyses, though that assumption may not hold. A cluster of highly shared sequence variants was judged likely to be a technical artifact of the sequencing pipeline. The study gave a list of some 150 TCR beta chains associated with cytomegalovirus.

In total, roughly 710 healthy bone marrow donors made up the cohort. At the time of sampling, all cohort members were nominally healthy, though unrecorded immune exposures were likely present. The donor tested CMV seronegative and was one of the 352 seronegative cohort members. A peripheral blood sample was provided by each donor, and peripheral blood mononuclear cells were used for TCR beta sequencing. Genomic DNA extraction from the blood cell samples was performed with the Qiagen DNeasy Blood Extraction Kit. Material for sequencing was PBMCs. The clonotype originates from a man aged 18-30 years in good health and CMV-seronegative.

The DNA is as follows: TGTGCCAGCAGTTTATACACCGATCAGCCCCAGCATTTT. It specifies CASSLYTDQPQHF. The chain employs TRBV28 and TRBJ1-5; no D segment can be confidently identified. Its CDR3 holds 13 amino acids, cysteine through phenylalanine. Left in the record is the CDR3 DNA by itself, 39 bases read in frame from the first base. Based on the germline V gene, the CDR1 and CDR2 sequences are MDHEN and SYDVKM. Trimming takes 1 base from V and 5 bases from J, and the germline ends sit 6 bases apart.